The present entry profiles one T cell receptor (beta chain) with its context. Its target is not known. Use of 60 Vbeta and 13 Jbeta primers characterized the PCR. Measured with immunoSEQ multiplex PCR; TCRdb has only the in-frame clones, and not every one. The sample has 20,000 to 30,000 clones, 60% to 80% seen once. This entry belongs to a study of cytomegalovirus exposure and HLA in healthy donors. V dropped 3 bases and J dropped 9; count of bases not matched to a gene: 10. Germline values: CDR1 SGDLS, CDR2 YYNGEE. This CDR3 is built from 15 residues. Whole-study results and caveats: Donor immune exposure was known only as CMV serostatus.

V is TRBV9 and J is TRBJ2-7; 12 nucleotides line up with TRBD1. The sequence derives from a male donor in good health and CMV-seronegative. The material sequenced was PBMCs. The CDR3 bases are TGTGCCAGCAGCGGAAGCGGGACAGGGGGCGTCAGGCAGTACTTC. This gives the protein CASSGSGTGGVRQYF.